This TCR beta chain appears in the sequencing data of a study of T cell responses to AZD1222 COVID-19 vaccine. Study-level findings and limits: Mostly white British, mostly female donors; authors suggested clonal diversity may be underestimated.

The trim removed 2 bases at V and 5 bases at J, leaving 5 bases unmatched. The CDR3 loop spans 16 amino acids. Germline V CDR1 and CDR2: SGHTA, FQGNSA. Sequenced by immunoSEQ multiplex PCR; TCRdb stores in-frame clones only, minus some. The table has about 150,000 clones, 85% to 90% seen once. Worth noting for this clone: Its antigen is still unknown.

V and J are TRBV7-2 and TRBJ2-2, with 10 bases identical to TRBD2. The TCR originated in an adult in good health. The sample consisted of peripheral blood, taken on day 0 of MenACWY control vaccination. In DNA form, the CDR3 reads TGTGCCAGCAGCTTACAAGCGGGAGGGCCGACCGGGGAGCTGTTTTTT. It is translated as CASSLQAGGPTGELFF.